The clone carrying this TCR beta chain was observed a handful of times. Antigen unknown. The data were taken from a study of spatial heterogeneity in lung cancer. As for the study in general: Unique TCR and UMI combinations averaged more than ten appearances each in raw reads.

Study-wide points: Circulating ubiquitous expanded tumor TCRs were observed more frequently at resection than at follow-up.

Trimming left V 2 bases short and J 2 bases short, with 13 bases between. The CDR3 has 16 residues. Time point here: sample taken at primary tumor resection. Sequencing was performed on whole RNA extracted from tumor and nontumor lung tissue, or from frozen PBMC, and the material was left unsorted. Donation came from approximately 69 patients with untreated early-stage non-small cell lung cancer. Unique molecular identifiers tagged every individual TCR cDNA molecule. TCRdb re-called the 5' RACE reads through MiXCR, storing one row per CDR3 protein. Of more than 65,000 distinct CDR3 sequences in the sample, about 12% were seen once.

This clonotype was obtained from a male donor with early-stage non-small cell lung cancer. The gene calls are TRBV12-3 or TRBV12-4 and TRBJ1-5; the D is unclear. The sequenced sample was PBMCs, obtained at surgery. The CDR3 region is CASSLLSGLGNQPQHF. DNA of the CDR3: TGTGCCAGCAGTTTATTGTCCGGGCTGGGCAATCAGCCCCAGCATTTT.